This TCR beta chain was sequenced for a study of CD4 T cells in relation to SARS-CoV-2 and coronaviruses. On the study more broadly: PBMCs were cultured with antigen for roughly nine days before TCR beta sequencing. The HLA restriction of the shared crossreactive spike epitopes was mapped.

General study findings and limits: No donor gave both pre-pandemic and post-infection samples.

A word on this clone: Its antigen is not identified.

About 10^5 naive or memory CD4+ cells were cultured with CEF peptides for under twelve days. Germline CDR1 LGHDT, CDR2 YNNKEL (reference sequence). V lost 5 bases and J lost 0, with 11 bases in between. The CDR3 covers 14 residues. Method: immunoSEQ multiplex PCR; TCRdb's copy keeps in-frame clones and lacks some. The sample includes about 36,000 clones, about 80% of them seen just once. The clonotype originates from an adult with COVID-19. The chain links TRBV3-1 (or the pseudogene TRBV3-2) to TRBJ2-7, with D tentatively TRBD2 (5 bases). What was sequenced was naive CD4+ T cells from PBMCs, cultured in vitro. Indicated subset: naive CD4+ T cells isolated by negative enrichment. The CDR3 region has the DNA TGTGCCAGCAGCATCACTAGACTCTCCTACGAGCAGTACTTC. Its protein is CASSITRLSYEQYF.